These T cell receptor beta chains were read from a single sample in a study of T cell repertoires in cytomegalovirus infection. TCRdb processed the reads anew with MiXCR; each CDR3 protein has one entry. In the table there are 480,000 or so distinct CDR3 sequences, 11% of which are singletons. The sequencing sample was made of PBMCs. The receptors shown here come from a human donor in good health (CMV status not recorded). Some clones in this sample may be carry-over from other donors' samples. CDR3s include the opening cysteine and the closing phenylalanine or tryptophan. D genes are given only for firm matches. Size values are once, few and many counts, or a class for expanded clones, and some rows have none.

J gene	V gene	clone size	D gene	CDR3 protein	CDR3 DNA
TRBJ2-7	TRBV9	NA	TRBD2	CASSPDPSGSYEQYF	TGTGCCAGCAGCCCAGATCCTAGCGGGAGCTACGAGCAGTACTTC
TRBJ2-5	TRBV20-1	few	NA	CSRLLEETQYF	TGCAGTAGGCTACTGGAAGAGACCCAGTACTTC
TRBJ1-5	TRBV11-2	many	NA	CASSLAGMSNQPQHF	TGTGCCAGCAGCTTAGCGGGGATGAGCAATCAGCCCCAGCATTTT
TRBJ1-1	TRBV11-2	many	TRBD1	CASSYRQGASTEAFF	TGTGCCAGCAGCTATCGGCAGGGGGCGAGCACTGAAGCTTTCTTT
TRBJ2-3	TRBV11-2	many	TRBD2	CASSWTGLADTDTQYF	TGTGCCAGCAGCTGGACGGGACTAGCCGACACAGATACGCAGTATTTT
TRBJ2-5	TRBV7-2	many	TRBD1	CASSLNRGRQETQYF	TGTGCCAGCAGCCTGAACAGGGGGCGTCAGGAGACCCAGTACTTC
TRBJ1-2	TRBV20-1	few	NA	CSASAGGINYGYTF	TGCAGTGCTAGTGCGGGGGGCATAAACTATGGCTACACCTTC
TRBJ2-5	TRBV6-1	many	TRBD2	CASSFPGLAGWPQETQYF	TGTGCCAGCAGTTTCCCGGGACTAGCGGGCTGGCCCCAAGAGACCCAGTACTTC
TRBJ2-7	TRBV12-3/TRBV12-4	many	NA	CASSRQYEQYF	TGTGCCAGCAGCCGTCAGTACGAGCAGTACTTC
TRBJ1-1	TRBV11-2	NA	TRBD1	CASSPGTGRGNTEAFF	TGTGCCAGCAGTCCCGGGACAGGGAGGGGGAACACTGAAGCTTTCTTT
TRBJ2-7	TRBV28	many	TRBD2	CASSPPGAGGYEQYF	TGTGCCAGCAGTCCCCCCGGAGCGGGGGGGTACGAGCAGTACTTC
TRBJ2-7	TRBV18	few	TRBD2	CASSDKPGLADWSSYEQYF	TGTGCCAGCTCGGATAAACCGGGACTAGCGGATTGGAGCTCCTACGAGCAGTACTTC
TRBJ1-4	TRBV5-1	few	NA	CASSLLTGHEKLFF	TGCGCCAGCAGCTTGCTTACGGGCCATGAAAAACTGTTTTTT
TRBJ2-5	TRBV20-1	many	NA	CSARDSAGKRETQYF	TGCAGTGCTAGAGATAGTGCAGGGAAGAGAGAGACCCAGTACTTC
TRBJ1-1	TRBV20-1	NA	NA	CSAREPGARTEAFF	TGCAGTGCTAGGGAGCCAGGGGCCCGCACTGAAGCTTTCTTT
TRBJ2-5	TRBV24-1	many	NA	CATSDPSETQYF	TGTGCCACCAGTGATCCCTCAGAGACCCAGTACTTC